This T cell receptor (beta chain) was found in a study of T cells after posttransplantation cyclophosphamide. The study's findings and limits: Skin or GI-infiltrating T cells shared few TRB sequences with blood. After PTCy, TRB diversity resembled that of CNI/methotrexate controls. Later blood repertoires were often dominated by clones from the donor CD8+ memory compartment.

The CDR3 has 15 amino acids. Trimming shortened V by 5 bases and J by 5 bases, and 19 bases separated the two germline ends. Germline V gene lookup returns CDR1 SGHAT and CDR2 FQDESV (reference sequence). On the day of bone marrow donation, the related graft donor provided peripheral blood. This clone was observed many times. The target antigen is unknown. Repertoires were generated with immunoSEQ multiplex PCR, while TCRdb's copy carries only in-frame clones and drops some. The sample presents more than 40,000 clones, none singletons. This chain joins TRBV11-1 and TRBJ2-7, with D unresolved. Sequenced material: PBMCs. The sequence came from a middle-aged man in good health, CMV-negative, and a related stem cell transplant donor. The chain's CDR3 is CASSLRQAPFDEQYF. CDR3 nucleotides: TGTGCCAGCAGCCTTCGGCAGGCCCCCTTCGACGAGCAGTACTTC.